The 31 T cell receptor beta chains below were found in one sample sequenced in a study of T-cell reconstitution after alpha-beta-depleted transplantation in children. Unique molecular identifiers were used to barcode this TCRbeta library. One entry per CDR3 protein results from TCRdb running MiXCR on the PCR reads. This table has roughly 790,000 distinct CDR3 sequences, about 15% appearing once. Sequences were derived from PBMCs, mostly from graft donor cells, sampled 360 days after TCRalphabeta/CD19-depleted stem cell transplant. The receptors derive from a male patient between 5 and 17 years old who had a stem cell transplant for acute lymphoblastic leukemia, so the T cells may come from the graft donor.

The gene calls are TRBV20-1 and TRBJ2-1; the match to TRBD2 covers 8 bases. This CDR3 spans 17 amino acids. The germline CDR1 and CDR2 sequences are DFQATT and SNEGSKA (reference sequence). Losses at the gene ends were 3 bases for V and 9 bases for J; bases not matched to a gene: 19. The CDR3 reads CSARGANLGLGLGEQFF. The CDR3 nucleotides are TGCAGTGCTAGGGGAGCGAACCTGGGACTAGGCTTGGGTGAGCAGTTCTTC.

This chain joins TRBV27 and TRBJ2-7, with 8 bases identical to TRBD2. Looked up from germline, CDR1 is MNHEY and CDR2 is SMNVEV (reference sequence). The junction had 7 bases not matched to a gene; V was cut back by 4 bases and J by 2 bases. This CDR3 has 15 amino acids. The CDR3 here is CASSWPGTRTYEQYF. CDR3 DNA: TGTGCCAGCAGTTGGCCGGGGACTAGGACCTACGAGCAGTACTTC.

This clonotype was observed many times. The CDR3 DNA is TGCGCCAGCAGCTTGCCCAGCTACACCGGGGAGCTGTTTTTT. It specifies CASSLPSYTGELFF. V and J are TRBV5-1 and TRBJ2-2; D not certain. V dropped 1 base and J dropped 3 bases, with 7 bases sitting between them. The CDR3 has 14 amino acids. Germline V CDR1 and CDR2: SGHRS, YFSETQ.

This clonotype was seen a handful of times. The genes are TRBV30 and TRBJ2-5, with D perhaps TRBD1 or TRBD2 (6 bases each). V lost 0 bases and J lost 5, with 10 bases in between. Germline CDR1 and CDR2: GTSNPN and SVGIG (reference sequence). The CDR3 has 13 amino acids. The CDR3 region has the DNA TGTGCCTGGAGTGTGGGGGCGGGGGAGACCCAGTACTTC. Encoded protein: CAWSVGAGETQYF.

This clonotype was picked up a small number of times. The CDR3 region is CASSYTGTFNEQFF. DNA of the CDR3: TGCGCCAGCAGCTACACCGGGACCTTCAATGAGCAGTTCTTC. The V gene is TRBV5-1, the J gene TRBJ2-1, with D possibly called TRBD1 or TRBD2 (5 bases each). V was trimmed by 3 bases and J by 6 bases, leaving 13 bases between them. The CDR3 covers 14 residues. Germline V CDR1 and CDR2: SGHRS, YFSETQ. Together with reference TRBV5-1 and TRBJ2-1, the CDR3 gives the full variable domain: KAGVTQTPRYLIKTRGQQVTLSCSPISGHRSVSWYQQTPGQGLQFLFEYFSETQRNKGNFPGRFSGRQFSNSRSEMNVSTLELGDSALYLCASSYTGTFNEQFFGPGTRLTVL.

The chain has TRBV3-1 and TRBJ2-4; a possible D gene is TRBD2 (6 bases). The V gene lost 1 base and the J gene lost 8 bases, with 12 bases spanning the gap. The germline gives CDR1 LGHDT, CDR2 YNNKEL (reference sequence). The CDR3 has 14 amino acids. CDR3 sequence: CASSQGGPGDIQYF. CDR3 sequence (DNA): TGTGCCAGCAGCCAAGGTGGCCCGGGAGACATTCAGTACTTC.

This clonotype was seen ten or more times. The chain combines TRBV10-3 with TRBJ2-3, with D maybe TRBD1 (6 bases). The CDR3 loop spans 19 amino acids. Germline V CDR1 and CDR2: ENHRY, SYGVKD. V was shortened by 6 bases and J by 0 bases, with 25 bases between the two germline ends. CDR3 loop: CAISSHIFSQGRSTDTQYF. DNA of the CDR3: TGTGCCATCAGCTCGCATATCTTTTCCCAGGGGCGTAGCACAGATACGCAGTATTTT.

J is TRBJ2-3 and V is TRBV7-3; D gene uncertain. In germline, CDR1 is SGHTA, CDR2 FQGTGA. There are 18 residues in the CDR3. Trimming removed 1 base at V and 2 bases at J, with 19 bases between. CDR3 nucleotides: TGTGCCAGCAGCTTAAGAATCTTGAGGCCTGCTGCCACAGATACGCAGTATTTT. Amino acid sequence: CASSLRILRPAATDTQYF. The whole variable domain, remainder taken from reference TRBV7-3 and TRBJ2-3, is GAGVSQTPSNKVTEKGKYVELRCDPISGHTALYWYRQSLGQGPEFLIYFQGTGAADDSGLPNDRFFAVRPEGSVSTLKIQRTERGDSAVYLCASSLRILRPAATDTQYFGPGTRLTVL.

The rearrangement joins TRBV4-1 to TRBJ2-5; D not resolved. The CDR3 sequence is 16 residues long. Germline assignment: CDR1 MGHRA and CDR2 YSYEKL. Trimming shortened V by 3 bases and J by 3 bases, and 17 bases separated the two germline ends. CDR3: CASSQTLVGGKETQYF. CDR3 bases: TGCGCCAGCAGCCAGACCTTAGTGGGCGGAAAAGAGACCCAGTACTTC.

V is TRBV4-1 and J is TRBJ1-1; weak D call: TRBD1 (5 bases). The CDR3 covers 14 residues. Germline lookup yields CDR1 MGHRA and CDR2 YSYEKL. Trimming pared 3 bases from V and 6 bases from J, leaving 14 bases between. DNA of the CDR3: TGCGCCAGCAGCCAGCCCGCGGAGGGGCCTGAAGCTTTCTTT. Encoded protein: CASSQPAEGPEAFF.

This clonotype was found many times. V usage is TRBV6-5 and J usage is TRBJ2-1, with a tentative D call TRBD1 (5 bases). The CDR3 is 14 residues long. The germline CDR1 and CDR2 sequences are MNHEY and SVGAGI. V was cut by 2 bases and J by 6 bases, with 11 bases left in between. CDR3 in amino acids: CASSYPIGANEQFF. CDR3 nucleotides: TGTGCCAGCAGTTACCCGATTGGGGCCAATGAGCAGTTCTTC.

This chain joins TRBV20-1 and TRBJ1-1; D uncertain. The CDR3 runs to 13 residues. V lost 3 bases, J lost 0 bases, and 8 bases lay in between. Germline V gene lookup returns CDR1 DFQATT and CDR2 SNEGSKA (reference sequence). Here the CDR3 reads CSASTVMNTEAFF. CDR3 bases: TGCAGTGCTAGTACGGTTATGAACACTGAAGCTTTCTTT.

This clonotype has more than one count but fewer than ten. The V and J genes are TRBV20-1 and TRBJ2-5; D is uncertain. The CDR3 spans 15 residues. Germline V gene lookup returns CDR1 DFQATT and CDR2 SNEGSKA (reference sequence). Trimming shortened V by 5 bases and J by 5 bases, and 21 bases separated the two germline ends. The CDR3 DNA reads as TGCAGTGCTCCCCTCCTAAAGACATTACAGGAGACCCAGTACTTC. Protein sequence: CSAPLLKTLQETQYF.

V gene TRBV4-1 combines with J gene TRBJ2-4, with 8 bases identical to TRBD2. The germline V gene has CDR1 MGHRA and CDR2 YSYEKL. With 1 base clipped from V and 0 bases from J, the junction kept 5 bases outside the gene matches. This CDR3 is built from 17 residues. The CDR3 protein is CASSQAAGAIAKNIQYF. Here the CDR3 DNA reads TGCGCCAGCAGCCAAGCAGCGGGAGCGATAGCCAAAAACATTCAGTACTTC.

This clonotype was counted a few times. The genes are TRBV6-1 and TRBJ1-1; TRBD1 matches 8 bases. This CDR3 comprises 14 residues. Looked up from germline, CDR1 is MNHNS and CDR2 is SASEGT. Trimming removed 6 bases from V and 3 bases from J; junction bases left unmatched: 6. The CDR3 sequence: CASRDRERDTEAFF. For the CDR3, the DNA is TGTGCCAGCAGGGACAGGGAAAGGGACACTGAAGCTTTCTTT.

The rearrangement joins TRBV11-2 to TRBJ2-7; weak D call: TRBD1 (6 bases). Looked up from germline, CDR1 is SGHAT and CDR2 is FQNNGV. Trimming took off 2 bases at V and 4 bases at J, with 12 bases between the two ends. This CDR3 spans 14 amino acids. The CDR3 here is CASSLRYRDYEQYF. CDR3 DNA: TGTGCCAGCAGCTTAAGGTACAGGGATTACGAGCAGTACTTC.

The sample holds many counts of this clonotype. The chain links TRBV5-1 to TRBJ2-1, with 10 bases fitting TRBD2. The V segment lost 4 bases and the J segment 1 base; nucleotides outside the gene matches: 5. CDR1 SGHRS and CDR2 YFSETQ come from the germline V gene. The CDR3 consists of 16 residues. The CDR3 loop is CASSAELAGSYNEQFF. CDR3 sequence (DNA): TGCGCCAGCAGCGCCGAACTAGCGGGATCCTACAATGAGCAGTTCTTC.

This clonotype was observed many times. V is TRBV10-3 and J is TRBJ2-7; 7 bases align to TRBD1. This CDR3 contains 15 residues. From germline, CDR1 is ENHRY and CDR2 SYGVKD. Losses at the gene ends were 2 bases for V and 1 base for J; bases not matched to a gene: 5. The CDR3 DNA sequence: TGTGCCATCAGTGAGCCTGGGACAGCGTCCTACGAGCAGTACTTC. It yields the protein CAISEPGTASYEQYF.

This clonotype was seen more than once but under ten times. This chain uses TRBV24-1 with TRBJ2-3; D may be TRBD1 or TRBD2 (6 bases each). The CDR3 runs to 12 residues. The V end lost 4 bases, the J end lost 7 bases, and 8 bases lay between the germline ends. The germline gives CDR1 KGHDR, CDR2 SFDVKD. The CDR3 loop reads CATSEGGYTQYF. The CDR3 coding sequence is TGTGCCACCAGTGAAGGGGGGTATACGCAGTATTTT.

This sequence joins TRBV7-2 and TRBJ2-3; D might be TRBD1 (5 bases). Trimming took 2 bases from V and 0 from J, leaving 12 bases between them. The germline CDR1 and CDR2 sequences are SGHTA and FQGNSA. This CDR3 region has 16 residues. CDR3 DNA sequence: TGTGCCAGCAGCTTATTTTTGGGGCTTAGCACAGATACGCAGTATTTT. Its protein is CASSLFLGLSTDTQYF.

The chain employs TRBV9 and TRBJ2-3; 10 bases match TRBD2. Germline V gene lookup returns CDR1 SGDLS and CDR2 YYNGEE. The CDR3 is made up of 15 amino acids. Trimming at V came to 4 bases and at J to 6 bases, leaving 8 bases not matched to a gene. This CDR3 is CASSKTSGRRDTQYF. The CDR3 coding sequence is TGTGCCAGCAGCAAGACTAGCGGGCGACGGGATACGCAGTATTTT.

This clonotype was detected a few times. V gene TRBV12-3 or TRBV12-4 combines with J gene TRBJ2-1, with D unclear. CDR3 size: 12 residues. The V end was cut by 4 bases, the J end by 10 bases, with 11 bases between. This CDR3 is CASSSPYGEQFF. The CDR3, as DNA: TGTGCCAGCAGTTCCCCGTACGGGGAGCAGTTCTTC.

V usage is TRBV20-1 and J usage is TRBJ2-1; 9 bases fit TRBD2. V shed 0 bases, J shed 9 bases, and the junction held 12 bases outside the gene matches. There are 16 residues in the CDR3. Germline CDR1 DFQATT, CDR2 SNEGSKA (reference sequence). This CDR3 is CSARDHTAGGRGEQFF. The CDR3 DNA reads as TGCAGTGCTAGAGATCACACGGCGGGAGGGCGGGGTGAGCAGTTCTTC.

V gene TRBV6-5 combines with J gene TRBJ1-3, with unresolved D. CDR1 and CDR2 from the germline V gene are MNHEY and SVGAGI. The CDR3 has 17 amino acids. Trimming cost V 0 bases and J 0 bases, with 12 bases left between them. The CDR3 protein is CASSYSRRFSSGNTIYF. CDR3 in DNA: TGTGCCAGCAGTTACTCGAGGCGGTTTAGCTCTGGAAACACCATATATTTT.

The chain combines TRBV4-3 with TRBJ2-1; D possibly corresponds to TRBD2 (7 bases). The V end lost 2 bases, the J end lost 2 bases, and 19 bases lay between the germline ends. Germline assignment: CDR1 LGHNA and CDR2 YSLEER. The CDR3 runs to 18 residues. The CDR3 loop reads CASSQRNARGGAYNEQFF. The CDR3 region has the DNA TGCGCCAGCAGCCAAAGGAACGCTAGGGGGGGGGCCTACAATGAGCAGTTCTTC.

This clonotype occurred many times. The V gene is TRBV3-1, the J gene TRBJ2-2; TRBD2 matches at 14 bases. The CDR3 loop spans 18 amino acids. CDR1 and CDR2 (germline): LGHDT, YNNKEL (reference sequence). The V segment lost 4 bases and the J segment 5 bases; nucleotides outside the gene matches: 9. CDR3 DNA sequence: TGTGCCAGCAGCCCCCGGACTAGCGGGAGGTGGGGGACCGGGGAGCTGTTTTTT. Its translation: CASSPRTSGRWGTGELFF.

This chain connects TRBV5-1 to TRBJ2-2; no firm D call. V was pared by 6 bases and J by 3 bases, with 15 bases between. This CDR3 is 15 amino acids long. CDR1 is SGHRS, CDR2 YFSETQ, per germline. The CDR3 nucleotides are TGCGCCAGCACCCTAATTGTAGGGTACACCGGGGAGCTGTTTTTT. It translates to CASTLIVGYTGELFF.

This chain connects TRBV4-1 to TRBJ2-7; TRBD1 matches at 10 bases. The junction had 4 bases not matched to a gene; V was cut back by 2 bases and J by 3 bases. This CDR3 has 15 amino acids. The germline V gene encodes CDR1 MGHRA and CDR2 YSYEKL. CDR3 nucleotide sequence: TGCGCCAGCAGCCAACCCCGGGACAGGGGCTACGAGCAGTACTTC. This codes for CASSQPRDRGYEQYF.

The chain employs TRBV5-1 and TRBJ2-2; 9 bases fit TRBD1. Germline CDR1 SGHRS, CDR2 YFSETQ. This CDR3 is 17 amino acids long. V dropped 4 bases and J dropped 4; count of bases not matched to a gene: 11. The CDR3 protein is CASSPLPGQGRTGELFF. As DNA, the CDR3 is TGCGCCAGCAGCCCCTTACCGGGACAGGGACGCACCGGGGAGCTGTTTTTT. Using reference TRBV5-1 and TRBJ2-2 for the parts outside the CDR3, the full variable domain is KAGVTQTPRYLIKTRGQQVTLSCSPISGHRSVSWYQQTPGQGLQFLFEYFSETQRNKGNFPGRFSGRQFSNSRSEMNVSTLELGDSALYLCASSPLPGQGRTGELFFGEGSRLTVL.

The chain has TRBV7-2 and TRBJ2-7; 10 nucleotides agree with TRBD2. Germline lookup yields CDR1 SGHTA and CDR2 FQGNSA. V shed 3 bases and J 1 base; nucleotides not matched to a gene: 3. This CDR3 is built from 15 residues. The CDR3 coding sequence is TGTGCCAGCAGCTTCCTACTAGCGGGGTCCTACGAGCAGTACTTC. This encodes CASSFLLAGSYEQYF.

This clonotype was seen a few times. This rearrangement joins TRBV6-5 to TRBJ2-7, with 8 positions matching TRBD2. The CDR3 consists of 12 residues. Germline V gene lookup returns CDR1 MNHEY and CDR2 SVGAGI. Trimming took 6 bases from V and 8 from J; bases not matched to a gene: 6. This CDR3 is CASSLKRGKQYF. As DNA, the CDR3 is TGTGCCAGCAGCCTAAAGCGGGGGAAGCAGTACTTC.